This is a list of T cell receptor beta chains from one sample in a study of neurological immune-mediated disorders. A single record per CDR3 protein comes from TCRdb applying MiXCR to the 5' RACE reads. In the table there are 80,000 or so distinct CDR3 sequences, about 9.7% of which are singletons. Sequencing used PBMCs. The receptor source for this set is a man between 45 and 60 years old in good health. Each CDR3 is given with its conserved first and last residue. D genes are given only for firm matches. Expanded clones get a size class; other rows say once, few or many, or leave the size out.

j_call v_call d_call clone_size cdr3_aa cdr3_nt
TRBJ2-2 TRBV6-1 TRBD2 . CASALAANTGELFF TGTGCCAGCGCTCTAGCGGCGAACACCGGGGAGCTGTTTTTT
TRBJ2-1 TRBV24-1 TRBD2 many CATSRRGVSYNEQFF TGTGCCACCAGCCGGCGGGGGGTATCCTACAATGAGCAGTTCTTC
TRBJ1-6 TRBV6-5 . many CASSFFPGLNSPLHF TGTGCCAGCAGTTTTTTTCCGGGACTGAATTCACCCCTCCACTTT
TRBJ2-7 TRBV7-2 . few CASSLALGGWQYF TGTGCCAGCAGCTTGGCTCTCGGTGGCTGGCAGTACTTC
TRBJ1-2 TRBV5-1 . many CASSLGATPGVNYGYTF TGCGCCAGCAGCTTGGGGGCGACACCGGGAGTTAACTATGGCTACACCTTC
TRBJ2-3 TRBV10-3 TRBD2 many CAITGASGSTDTQYF TGTGCCATCACCGGTGCTAGCGGGAGTACAGATACGCAGTATTTT
TRBJ1-6 TRBV11-1 . many CASTKGTYNSPLHF TGTGCCAGCACCAAAGGGACGTATAATTCACCCCTCCACTTT
TRBJ2-3 TRBV5-1 . many CASSGGRQNTDTQYF TGCGCCAGCAGCGGGGGGCGGCAGAACACAGATACGCAGTATTTT
TRBJ2-3 TRBV20-1 . many CSALQRAAVTQYF TGCAGTGCTCTCCAGCGGGCGGCAGTTACGCAGTATTTT
TRBJ2-7 TRBV5-5 . many CASSLGAGTNKGYEQYF TGTGCCAGCAGCTTGGGGGCCGGGACCAACAAGGGTTACGAGCAGTACTTC
TRBJ1-1 TRBV7-6 . many CASSQLNTEAFF TGTGCCAGCAGCCAATTAAATACTGAAGCTTTCTTT
TRBJ2-1 TRBV2 . many CASSGGQGSYNEQFF TGTGCCAGCAGCGGCGGGCAGGGATCCTACAATGAGCAGTTCTTC
TRBJ2-7 TRBV11-2 TRBD1 many CASSLDRVSSYEQYF TGTGCCAGCAGCCTCGACAGGGTCAGCTCCTACGAGCAGTACTTC
TRBJ2-7 TRBV7-2 TRBD2 many CASSLVGSGLEQYF TGTGCCAGCAGCTTAGTTGGTAGCGGGCTCGAGCAGTACTTC
TRBJ1-5 TRBV20-1 TRBD1 . CAVEDRDPHQPQHF TGCGCTGTCGAGGACAGGGACCCACATCAGCCCCAGCATTTT
TRBJ2-1 TRBV9 TRBD2 . CASSLGLAGGSYNEQFF TGTGCCAGCAGCCTAGGACTAGCGGGGGGCTCCTACAATGAGCAGTTCTTC
TRBJ2-3 TRBV28 . many CASSPTGPQMIDTQYF TGTGCCAGCAGTCCAACCGGGCCCCAAATGATAGATACGCAGTATTTT
TRBJ1-3 TRBV20-1 TRBD1 many CSAKSARGVAGNTIYF TGCAGTGCTAAGTCCGCCAGGGGGGTTGCTGGAAACACCATATATTTT
TRBJ2-3 TRBV7-2 TRBD2 many CASSLAGTSGGVTDTQYF TGTGCCAGCAGCTTAGCGGGGACTAGCGGGGGGGTCACAGATACGCAGTATTTT
TRBJ2-1 TRBV7-3 TRBD2 many CASSARGTSGAVSSYNEQFF TGTGCCAGCAGCGCCCGCGGGACTAGCGGGGCCGTTAGCTCCTACAATGAGCAGTTCTTC
TRBJ1-4 TRBV20-1 TRBD1 many CSANRGTNEKLFF TGCAGTGCTAACAGGGGTACTAATGAAAAACTGTTTTTT
TRBJ1-1 TRBV29-1 . few CSVGRQTGTEAFF TGCAGCGTGGGCCGCCAGACCGGCACTGAAGCTTTCTTT
TRBJ2-5 TRBV29-1 . many CSESIQETQYF TGCAGCGAAAGTATCCAAGAGACCCAGTACTTC
TRBJ1-2 TRBV2 . . CASSAPTRQHYGYTF TGTGCCAGCAGTGCCCCGACCCGACAGCACTATGGCTACACCTTC
TRBJ2-5 TRBV5-1 . many CASSLRDETQYF TGCGCCAGCAGCCTCCGGGATGAGACCCAGTACTTC
TRBJ2-7 TRBV6-5 . many CASSYSRGTYEQYF TGTGCCAGCAGTTACTCGAGGGGAACCTACGAGCAGTACTTC
TRBJ1-6 TRBV6-1 . many CASSPEGSSSYNSPLHF TGTGCCAGCAGCCCGGAAGGTTCGAGCTCCTATAATTCACCCCTCCACTTT
TRBJ1-2 TRBV7-2 TRBD1 many CASSVGGRGYTF TGTGCCAGCAGCGTAGGGGGCAGGGGCTACACCTTC